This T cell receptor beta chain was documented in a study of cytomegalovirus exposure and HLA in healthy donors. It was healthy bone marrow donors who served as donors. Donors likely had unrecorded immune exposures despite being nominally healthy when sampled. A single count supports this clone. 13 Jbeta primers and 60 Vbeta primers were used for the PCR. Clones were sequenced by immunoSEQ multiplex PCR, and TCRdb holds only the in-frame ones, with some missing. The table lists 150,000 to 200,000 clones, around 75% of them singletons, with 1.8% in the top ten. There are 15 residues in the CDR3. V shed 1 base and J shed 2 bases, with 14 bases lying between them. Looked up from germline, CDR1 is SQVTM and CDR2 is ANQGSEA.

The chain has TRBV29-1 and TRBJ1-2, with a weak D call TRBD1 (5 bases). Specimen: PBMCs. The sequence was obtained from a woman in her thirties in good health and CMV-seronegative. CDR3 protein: CSVEALRASNYGYTF. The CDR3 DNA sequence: TGCAGCGTTGAAGCCCTCAGGGCATCAAACTATGGCTACACCTTC.